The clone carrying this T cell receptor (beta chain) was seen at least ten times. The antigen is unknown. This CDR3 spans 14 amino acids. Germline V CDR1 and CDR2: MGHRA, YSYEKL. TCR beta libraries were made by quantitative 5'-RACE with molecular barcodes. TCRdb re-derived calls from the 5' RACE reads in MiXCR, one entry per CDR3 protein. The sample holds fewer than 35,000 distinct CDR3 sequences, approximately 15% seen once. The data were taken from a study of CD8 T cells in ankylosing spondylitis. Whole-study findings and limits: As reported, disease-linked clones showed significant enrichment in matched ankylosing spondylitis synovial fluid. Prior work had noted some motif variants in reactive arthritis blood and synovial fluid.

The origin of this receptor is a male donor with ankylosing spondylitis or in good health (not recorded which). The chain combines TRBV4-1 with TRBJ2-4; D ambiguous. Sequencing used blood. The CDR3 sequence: CPELPGGRRDIQYF. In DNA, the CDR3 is TGCCCCGAACTTCCAGGCGGACGGAGAGACATTCAGTACTTC.